The present TCR beta chain was sequenced within a study of OX40 agonist ivuxolimab in advanced cancers. Study-level background: Previous treatment with anti-PD-1, anti-PD-L1 or anti-CTLA-4 therapy was allowed; over 35% had received some.

Trimming removed 5 bases at V and 2 bases at J, with 9 bases between. This CDR3 has 13 amino acids. In germline, CDR1 is MNHEY, CDR2 SVGAGI. People who had autoimmune disease history or systemic immunosuppression were excluded. Sequencing was performed with immunoSEQ multiplex PCR; in TCRdb, only in-frame clones are kept and a portion is missing. The sample shows about 100,000 clones, 89% of them seen only once. This rearrangement joins TRBV6-5 to TRBJ1-2; D unclear. This sequence originates from an adult with an advanced solid tumor such as melanoma, head and neck, liver or kidney cancer. This sample comprised CD4+ or CD8+ T cells sorted from blood, obtained in a trial of the OX40 agonist ivuxolimab. Here the CDR3 DNA reads TGTGCCAGCAGTCAAGGCGGCAACTATGGCTACACCTTC. It yields the protein CASSQGGNYGYTF.